One sample yielded the 28 T cell receptor beta chains listed below, sequenced in a study of tumor and adjacent non-tumor tissue in lung cancer. A modified ARM-PCR protocol with three rounds of nested PCR amplified TCRbeta. TCRdb re-derived calls from the multiplex PCR reads in MiXCR, one entry per CDR3 protein. The sample records more than 120,000 distinct CDR3 sequences, 60% to 70% being singletons. The template was RNA from unsorted bulk tissue. Sequencing used lung tumor tissue. The source of these receptors is a man aged 55 to 70 with small cell lung cancer.

The chain employs TRBV20-1 and TRBJ1-1; possible D gene TRBD1, 5 bases. Germline-derived CDR1 and CDR2 are DFQATT and SNEGSKA (reference sequence). V was pared by 1 base and J by 4 bases, with 10 bases between. The CDR3 contains 13 residues. The CDR3 region is CSARVLGGTEAFF. Written as DNA, the CDR3 is TGCAGTGCTAGAGTTCTTGGGGGCACTGAAGCTTTCTTT.

This clonotype has a count of ten or more. The chain employs TRBV11-2 and TRBJ2-3; D remains ambiguous. The tail of the sequence fits TRBJ1-5 better, so the J call may be wrong. The CDR3 is 11 residues long. CDR1 is SGHAT, CDR2 FQNNGV, per germline. In DNA, the CDR3 is TGTGCCAGCAGCTTAACGGATACGCAGCATTTT. Residues: CASSLTDTQHF.

About this clonotype itself: The conserved closing phenylalanine or tryptophan is absent in this CDR3, likely reflecting a read error. The DNA is left out, because the CDR3 cannot be placed on it with certainty; the CDR3 is given as TCRdb lists it. This chain uses TRBV11-1 with TRBJ2-4; the table calls TRBD2, which could not be checked here. Germline values: CDR1 SGHAT, CDR2 FQDESV (reference sequence). The CDR3 has 13 residues if both end residues are counted. CDR3 region: CASSFRTTRTQYI.

Note on this clonotype: With a much larger clone just one base away, this may be a read error. This rearrangement joins TRBV6-2 or TRBV6-3 to TRBJ2-3; 9 bases map to TRBD2. Germline V gene lookup returns CDR1 MNHEY and CDR2 SVGEGT. CDR3 length: 17 amino acids. CDR3 bases: TGTCCCAGCAGTTACCCGACGGCGGGAGGGCCTATAGATACGCAGTATTTT. Translation gives CPSSYPTAGGPIDTQYF.

Comments on this clonotype: Possible read error: a much larger clone is one base away. The V gene is TRBV29-1, the J gene TRBJ2-5; 8 bases match TRBD2. This CDR3 is 14 amino acids long. Germline CDR1 SQVTM, CDR2 ANQGSEA. The CDR3 bases are TGCATCGTTGATGGGGCTCGGGGGGGAGAGACCCAGTACTTC. Protein sequence: CIVDGARGGETQYF.

This clonotype has a count of ten or more. The CDR3 DNA reads as TGTGCCAGCAGCCAACAGGGACAAGCAAACAATGAGCAGTTCTTC. Translation gives CASSQQGQANNEQFF. The chain couples TRBV4-2 to TRBJ2-1, with a possible D match to TRBD1 (6 bases). The CDR3 loop spans 15 amino acids. The V gene's germline CDR1 is LGHNA and CDR2 YNFKEQ. The ends were cut back, 2 bases at V and 5 bases at J, with 13 bases in the middle.

A remark on this clonotype: One end of the junction varies from germline; a read error may be responsible. This rearrangement joins TRBV5-6 to TRBJ2-7, with D possibly being TRBD2 (6 bases). The CDR3 contains 14 residues. Germline CDR1 and CDR2: SGHDT and YYEEEE. In DNA form, the CDR3 reads TGTGTCAGCGGCCCGGGACTCGTGTCCACCGAGCAGTACTTC. Encoded protein: CVSGPGLVSTEQYF.

About this clonotype: The missing conserved phenylalanine or tryptophan at the end of this CDR3 makes a read error likely. The chain couples TRBV28 to TRBJ1-5, with D uncertain. The germline CDR1 and CDR2 sequences are MDHEN and SYDVKM. The CDR3 contains 11 residues. Written as DNA, the CDR3 is TGTGCCATCAGTTCTAATCAGCCACAGCATTCT. Residues: CAISSNQPQHS.

By proportion, this clonotype is medium-sized (0.01 to 0.1%). The gene calls are TRBV6-1 and TRBJ1-5, with TRBD1 identical over 8 bases. The germline V gene encodes CDR1 MNHNS and CDR2 SASEGT. This CDR3 spans 14 amino acids. Trimming removed 3 bases from V and 5 bases from J; junction bases left unmatched: 3. Here the CDR3 reads CASSDSGGYQPQHF. Written as DNA, the CDR3 is TGTGCCAGCAGTGATTCAGGGGGCTATCAGCCCCAGCATTTT.

The chain employs TRBV20-1 and TRBJ2-7; D is undetermined. Germline values: CDR1 DFQATT, CDR2 SNEGSKA (reference sequence). Trimming took 2 bases from V and 7 from J, leaving 15 bases between them. The length of the CDR3 is 13 residues. CDR3 in amino acids: CSARQVYSNEQYF. The CDR3 DNA reads TGCAGTGCTAGACAGGTTTACAGCAATGAGCAGTACTTC.

This clonotype came up a few times. The chain employs TRBV5-6 and TRBJ2-1, with 10 bases that match TRBD2. The germline gives CDR1 SGHDT, CDR2 YYEEEE. V dropped 3 bases and J dropped 0; count of bases not matched to a gene: 6. The CDR3 runs to 17 residues. CDR3 in amino acids: CASSWITSGISYNEQFF. CDR3 DNA: TGTGCCAGCAGCTGGATAACTAGCGGGATCTCCTACAATGAGCAGTTCTTC.

V and J are TRBV6-1 and TRBJ2-1; possibly TRBD1 or TRBD2 for D (5 bases each). Trimming removed 0 bases at V and 9 bases at J, with 15 bases between. This CDR3 spans 15 amino acids. The V gene's germline CDR1 is MNHNS and CDR2 SASEGT. CDR3 amino acids: CASSEAQLARGEQFF. In DNA, the CDR3 is TGTGCCAGCAGTGAAGCCCAGCTAGCAAGGGGTGAGCAGTTCTTC.

There are many counts of this clonotype. The chain employs TRBV6-5 and TRBJ1-1; 9 nucleotides match TRBD1. Germline CDR1 MNHEY, CDR2 SVGAGI. Trimming cost V 5 bases and J 5 bases; bases outside gene matches: 9. This CDR3 spans 15 amino acids. Here the CDR3 reads CASSKQGQGGTEAFF. The CDR3 DNA reads as TGTGCCAGCAGTAAACAGGGACAGGGAGGGACTGAAGCTTTCTTT.

Concerning this clonotype itself: The conserved closing phenylalanine or tryptophan is absent in this CDR3, likely reflecting a read error. The rearrangement joins TRBV6-2 or TRBV6-3 to TRBJ1-1; no clear D gene. The CDR3 loop spans 19 amino acids. Trimming shortened V by 2 bases and J by 0 bases, and 22 bases separated the two germline ends. CDR1 MNHEY and CDR2 SVGEGT come from the germline V gene. This CDR3 reads CASSYDRELLVDVNTEAFI. The CDR3 DNA is TGTGCCAGCAGTTACGATAGGGAGCTTTTAGTGGACGTGAACACTGAAGCTTTCATC.

For this clonotype: The junction departs from the called germline gene at one end, perhaps through a read error. The chain employs TRBV11-3 and TRBJ2-3; D is ambiguous. This CDR3 is 14 amino acids long. In germline, CDR1 is SGHNT, CDR2 YENEEA. Here the CDR3 DNA reads TGTGCCAGCAGTTTATCCGGCCGCACAAATACGCAGTATTTT. Its translation is CASSLSGRTNTQYF.

There are a few counts of this clonotype. The CDR3 sequence: CASTTPRSGANVLTF. CDR3 DNA: TGTGCCAGCACGACACCGCGCTCTGGGGCCAACGTCCTGACTTTC. The chain is built from TRBV6-6 and TRBJ2-6, with unresolved D. CDR3 size: 15 residues. V was trimmed by 7 bases and J by 0 bases, leaving 10 bases between them. Germline values: CDR1 MNHNY, CDR2 SVGAGI (reference sequence).

This clonotype was found many times. The V gene is TRBV20-1, the J gene TRBJ2-1, with D possibly matching TRBD2 (5 bases). This CDR3 spans 13 amino acids. From germline, CDR1 is DFQATT and CDR2 SNEGSKA (reference sequence). The V and J ends lost 2 bases and 9 bases respectively, with 14 bases between them. The CDR3 DNA follows: TGCAGTGCTAGAAGTCCGGGATCCCCTGAGCAGTTCTTC. This translates into CSARSPGSPEQFF.

The table lists this clonotype with a count of one. Germline is not matched at one junction end, which may reflect a read error. This chain links TRBV6-6 with TRBJ1-2, with 7 bases aligning to TRBD1. This CDR3 has 14 residues. The germline CDR1 and CDR2 sequences are MNHNY and SVGAGI (reference sequence). The CDR3 spells CVSSYPDRNYDYTF. CDR3 in DNA: TGTGTCAGCAGTTACCCGGACAGGAACTATGACTACACCTTC.

Remarks on this clonotype: Possible read error: a much larger clone is one base away. This rearrangement joins TRBV5-6 to TRBJ2-1; TRBD2 aligns across 8 bases. The CDR3 is 15 amino acids. CDR1 and CDR2 from the germline V gene are SGHDT and YYEEEE. CDR3: CANSSQRERDNEQFF. The CDR3 coding sequence is TGTGCCAACAGCTCTCAGCGGGAGAGGGACAATGAGCAGTTCTTC. The variable domain in full, with the rest retrieved from reference TRBV5-6 and TRBJ2-1, is DAGVTQSPTHLIKTRGQQVTLRCSPKSGHDTVSWYQQALGQGPQFIFQYYEEEERQRGNFPDRFSGHQFPNYSSELNVNALLLGDSALYLCANSSQRERDNEQFFGPGTRLTVL.

This rearrangement joins TRBV5-1 to TRBJ2-1; D is uncertain. Germline values: CDR1 SGHRS, CDR2 YFSETQ. The CDR3 covers 13 residues. V was clipped by 0 bases and J by 5 bases, with 6 bases between them. The CDR3 coding sequence is TGCGCCAGCAGCTTGGGGACCCACAATGAGCAGTTCTTC. It translates to CASSLGTHNEQFF.

V is TRBV7-9 and J is TRBJ2-1; TRBD2 might be the D (5 bases). CDR1 is SEHNR and CDR2 is FQNEAQ in the germline V gene (reference sequence). With 5 bases removed from V and 8 bases from J, the gap between germline ends came to 16 bases. The CDR3 covers 14 residues. CDR3 bases: TGTGCCAGCAGCCCCGGACTGGAAAGGTATGAGCAGTTCTTC. Amino acids: CASSPGLERYEQFF.

As regards this clonotype: Possible read error: a much larger clone is one base away. This chain links TRBV29-1 with TRBJ2-7; D is perhaps TRBD2 (6 bases). The CDR3 loop spans 13 amino acids. Per germline, CDR1 SQVTM and CDR2 ANQGSEA. CDR3 sequence (DNA): TGCAGCGTCTGGGATAGGGCGGGAAACGATCAGTACTTC. It is translated as CSVWDRAGNDQYF.

This chain links TRBV11-2 with TRBJ2-3, with D perhaps matching TRBD1 or TRBD2 (6 bases each). The germline CDR1 and CDR2 sequences are SGHAT and FQNNGV. CDR3 length: 16 amino acids. The chain's CDR3 is CAGNSTLGGGTDTQYF. CDR3 DNA: TGTGCAGGCAACTCAACTCTAGGAGGGGGAACAGATACGCAGTATTTT. The full variable domain, completed using reference TRBV11-2 and TRBJ2-3, is EAGVAQSPRYKIIEKRQSVAFWCNPISGHATLYWYQQILGQGPKLLIQFQNNGVVDDSQLPKDRFSAERLKGVDSTLKIQPAKLEDSAVYLCAGNSTLGGGTDTQYFGPGTRLTVL.

V is TRBV6-2 or TRBV6-3 and J is TRBJ1-1; D is unresolved. Germline V gene data show CDR1 as MNHEY and CDR2 as SVGEGT. The CDR3 covers 15 residues. V shed 5 bases and J shed 6 bases, with 19 bases lying between them. The CDR3 DNA reads as TGTGCCAGCAGTGACGTGGCACGGGCTTATTCTGAAGCTTTCTTT. As protein: CASSDVARAYSEAFF.

A word on this clonotype: Given the absence of the conserved phenylalanine or tryptophan at the CDR3 end, a read error is likely. The DNA is omitted, as the CDR3 cannot be located on it reliably, and the CDR3 follows TCRdb's listing. This rearrangement joins TRBV11-2 to TRBJ2-1; the DNA was not compared with TRBD2, the D call given in the table. 15 amino acids form the CDR3, both terminal residues included. Germline V gene lookup returns CDR1 SGHAT and CDR2 FQNNGV. The CDR3 loop reads CASSFLTSGRSEHFL.

The J gene is TRBJ2-1, the V gene TRBV11-1, with unresolved D. The J call may be incorrect, as the DNA end agrees better with TRBJ2-7. Germline lookup yields CDR1 SGHAT and CDR2 FQDESV (reference sequence). The CDR3 consists of 12 residues. The CDR3 DNA follows: TGTGTAAGCAGCTCGGAAGATCTTGAGCAGTACTTC. Amino acids: CVSSSEDLEQYF.

This clonotype is a singleton in its sample. The V call is TRBV11-2, the J call TRBJ2-7; TRBD2 is a possible D gene (5 bases). Germline lookup yields CDR1 SGHAT and CDR2 FQNNGV. This CDR3 contains 15 residues. V lost 5 bases, J lost 2 bases, and 16 bases lay in between. The CDR3 protein is CASSAREGWAYEQYF. Here the CDR3 DNA reads TGTGCCAGCAGCGCCCGTGAGGGTTGGGCCTACGAGCAGTACTTC.

A remark on this clonotype: Sequence at one end of the junction differs from germline and may be a read error. V usage is TRBV11-3 and J usage is TRBJ1-1; weak D call: TRBD1 (6 bases). The germline V gene encodes CDR1 SGHNT and CDR2 YENEEA. This CDR3 contains 13 residues. The CDR3 bases are TGTGCCAGCACCTCCGAAGGGGACACTGAAGCTTTCTTC. It translates to CASTSEGDTEAFF.